This T cell receptor (beta chain) was documented in a study of cytomegalovirus exposure and HLA in healthy donors. Study-wide results and limits: The productive fraction for most TCR beta V segments was about 87% or about 30% in an earlier analysis.

This clone was seen just once. The antigen remains unidentified. The study ran its PCR with 60 Vbeta and 13 Jbeta primers. TCRdb's table, derived via immunoSEQ multiplex PCR, lists solely in-frame clones and lacks some. The data hold about 150,000 clones, with around 84% observed a single time. Germline CDR1 and CDR2: MNHEY and SVGAGI. This CDR3 spans 13 amino acids. Trimming removed 3 bases from V and 0 bases from J, with 5 bases in between. The source is a man younger than 30 in good health and CMV-seronegative. The specimen was PBMCs. The rearrangement joins TRBV6-5 to TRBJ1-2, with D hard to call. The CDR3 DNA reads TGTGCCAGCAGTTATGGCCCTAACTATGGCTACACCTTC. Protein product: CASSYGPNYGYTF.